Presented here are 23 T cell receptor beta chains from one specimen sequenced in a study of graft-versus-host responses after intestinal transplantation. Their antigens are not known. Data came from immunoSEQ multiplex PCR; TCRdb stores just in-frame clones and leaves some out. The data hold 35,000 to 50,000 clones, with more than 90% observed a single time. Material: unstimulated CD8+ T cells sorted from spleen or lymph node cells, obtained before transplant. Source of these receptors: a human donor who was the organ donor for an intestinal transplant.

This chain joins TRBV9 and TRBJ2-7, with 8 positions matching TRBD1. The CDR3 contains 17 residues. Per the germline V gene, CDR1 is SGDLS and CDR2 is YYNGEE. With V trimmed by 0 bases and J by 0 bases, 8 bases remained unmatched. As DNA, the CDR3 is TGTGCCAGCAGCGTAGCCCCGACAGGGGCCATCTCCTACGAGCAGTACTTC. It yields the protein CASSVAPTGAISYEQYF.

V is TRBV5-1 and J is TRBJ2-7, with TRBD2 matching 9 bases. The CDR3 totals 16 residues. V trimming: 0 bases; J trimming: 0 bases; junction bases outside the gene matches: 4. Germline CDR1 is SGHRS and CDR2 is YFSETQ. In DNA, the CDR3 is TGCGCCAGCAGCTTGGAAAGCGGGGGGAGCTCCTACGAGCAGTACTTC. It is translated as CASSLESGGSSYEQYF. The full variable domain, with the rest looked up from reference TRBV5-1 and TRBJ2-7, is KAGVTQTPRYLIKTRGQQVTLSCSPISGHRSVSWYQQTPGQGLQFLFEYFSETQRNKGNFPGRFSGRQFSNSRSEMNVSTLELGDSALYLCASSLESGGSSYEQYFGPGTRLTVT.

V and J are TRBV23-1 and TRBJ2-1; 7 bases fit TRBD1. TRBV23-1 belongs to the ORF category, with a function that is uncertain. The CDR3 is made up of 14 amino acids. The ends lost 7 bases at V and 16 bases at J; junction bases unmatched: 19. The CDR3 DNA follows: TGCGCCAGCACCCTCACTTACCCCGGGACAGAAGGCTTCTTC. Protein: CASTLTYPGTEGFF.

This chain uses TRBV27 with TRBJ2-7, with TRBD1 as a possible D gene (6 bases). Trimming cost V 6 bases and J 0 bases, with 15 bases left between them. CDR3 length: 15 amino acids. Germline loops: CDR1 MNHEY, CDR2 SMNVEV (reference sequence). CDR3 amino acids: CASSSRAGVSYEQYF. The CDR3, as DNA: TGTGCCAGCAGCTCAAGGGCAGGGGTCTCCTACGAGCAGTACTTC.

The rearrangement uses TRBV27 and TRBJ1-2, with no clear D. V lost 2 bases, J lost 3 bases, and 13 bases lay in between. The CDR3 runs to 15 residues. The V gene's germline CDR1 is MNHEY and CDR2 SMNVEV (reference sequence). CDR3 loop: CASSLNWSGDYGYTF. DNA of the CDR3: TGTGCCAGCAGTTTAAACTGGAGCGGAGACTATGGCTACACCTTC.

This chain joins TRBV2 and TRBJ2-1; D is perhaps TRBD2 (6 bases). With 7 bases removed from V and 8 bases from J, the gap between germline ends came to 18 bases. In germline, CDR1 is SNHLY, CDR2 FYNNEI. This CDR3 comprises 14 residues. CDR3 in DNA: TGTGCCAGCATAAGGTCGGGGGTGGACGATGAGCAGTTCTTC. Residues: CASIRSGVDDEQFF.

This clone was recorded once. The chain employs TRBV19 and TRBJ2-7; D remains ambiguous. Between the trimmed V and J ends, which lost 1 base and 6 bases, there was a span of 13 bases. CDR3 length: 14 residues. Germline CDR1 LNHDA, CDR2 SQIVND (reference sequence). The CDR3 loop reads CASSIGTGPIEQYF. DNA for the CDR3: TGTGCCAGTAGTATAGGGACCGGCCCAATCGAGCAGTACTTC.

V usage is TRBV10-1 and J usage is TRBJ1-1; D uncertain. Germline values: CDR1 WNHNN, CDR2 SYGVQD (reference sequence). Trimming took 6 bases from V and 5 from J, leaving 13 bases between them. The CDR3 totals 13 residues. In DNA, the CDR3 is TGCGCCAGCAGGGACGAAGTGGGGACTGAAGCTTTCTTT. Protein: CASRDEVGTEAFF.

The table lists this clone with a few counts. CDR3 bases: TGTGCCAGCAGCTTGGGGGGGACCCCCTCCTACGAGCAGTACTTC. This gives the protein CASSLGGTPSYEQYF. The chain has TRBV7-9 and TRBJ2-7; TRBD2 matches 7 bases. This CDR3 is built from 15 residues. Per the germline V gene, CDR1 is SEHNR and CDR2 is FQNEAQ (reference sequence). V lost 3 bases to trimming and J lost 0 bases; unmatched junction nucleotides: 5.

J is TRBJ1-2 and V is TRBV19; TRBD1 might be the D (5 bases). Trimming stripped 5 bases from V and 6 bases from J, with 13 bases between. This CDR3 has 13 amino acids. The germline CDR1 and CDR2 sequences are LNHDA and SQIVND (reference sequence). CDR3 sequence: CASSGGTWDGYTF. The CDR3 region has the DNA TGTGCCAGTAGTGGGGGGACTTGGGATGGCTACACCTTC. Full variable domain (outside the CDR3, taken from reference TRBV19 and TRBJ1-2): DGGITQSPKYLFRKEGQNVTLSCEQNLNHDAMYWYRQDPGQGLRLIYYSQIVNDFQKGDIAEGYSVSREKKESFPLTVTSAQKNPTAFYLCASSGGTWDGYTFGSGTRLTVV.

The gene calls are TRBV5-6 and TRBJ1-6; D is possibly TRBD1 (5 bases). The CDR3 extends over 17 amino acids. Germline-derived CDR1 and CDR2 are SGHDT and YYEEEE. V dropped 1 base and J dropped 9 bases, with 20 bases sitting between them. This CDR3 is CASSLNMEGPGRSPLHF. The CDR3 DNA is TGTGCCAGCAGCTTGAATATGGAGGGTCCGGGACGTTCACCCCTCCACTTT. Full variable domain (remainder filled in from reference TRBV5-6 and TRBJ1-6): DAGVTQSPTHLIKTRGQQVTLRCSPKSGHDTVSWYQQALGQGPQFIFQYYEEEERQRGNFPDRFSGHQFPNYSSELNVNALLLGDSALYLCASSLNMEGPGRSPLHFGNGTRLTVT.

A remark on this clone: Other DNA sequences within the sample encode an identical CDR3. The chain is built from TRBV9 and TRBJ2-3, with D possibly being TRBD2 (5 bases). This CDR3 comprises 14 residues. Between the trimmed V and J ends, which lost 4 bases and 0 bases, there was a span of 9 bases. CDR1 SGDLS and CDR2 YYNGEE come from the germline V gene. In nucleotides, the CDR3 is TGTGCCAGCAGCCCCCGGACTAGCACAGATACGCAGTATTTT. It encodes CASSPRTSTDTQYF.

This chain joins TRBV2 and TRBJ1-5; no clear D. Germline V gene sequence: CDR1 SNHLY, CDR2 FYNNEI. Trimming cost V 1 base and J 9 bases, with 19 bases left between them. The length of the CDR3 is 16 residues. The CDR3 bases are TGTGCCAGCAGTGAAGGCACAGAGGCCTATATCCGGCCCCAGCATTTT. Its protein product is CASSEGTEAYIRPQHF. Combining the CDR3 with reference TRBV2 and TRBJ1-5 gives the whole variable domain EPEVTQTPSHQVTQMGQEVILRCVPISNHLYFYWYRQILGQKVEFLVSFYNNEISEKSEIFDDQFSVERPDGSNFTLKIRSTKLEDSAMYFCASSEGTEAYIRPQHFGDGTRLSIL.

The gene calls are TRBV5-1 and TRBJ1-1, with D tentatively TRBD1 (6 bases). Germline assignment: CDR1 SGHRS and CDR2 YFSETQ. CDR3 length: 15 residues. Deletions cut 0 bases from V and 4 bases from J, with 13 bases between. The CDR3 DNA is TGCGCCAGCAGCTTGGCCGTTGGGGGGCCCACTGAAGCTTTCTTT. It is translated as CASSLAVGGPTEAFF.

This chain links TRBV7-8 with TRBJ2-2; 7 nucleotides match TRBD1. The germline CDR1 and CDR2 sequences are SGHVS and FQNEAQ. V dropped 4 bases and J dropped 6; count of bases not matched to a gene: 17. The length of the CDR3 is 18 residues. The CDR3 nucleotides read TGTGCCAGCAGCTACCGGGACAGTGAAGGACGAGGCGCCGGGGAGCTGTTTTTT. Translated, it gives CASSYRDSEGRGAGELFF.

V usage is TRBV30 and J usage is TRBJ1-2; D call uncertain. CDR3 size: 12 residues. V gave up 2 bases and J gave up 2 bases, with 6 bases separating them. Germline V gene sequence: CDR1 GTSNPN, CDR2 SVGIG (reference sequence). CDR3 DNA: TGTGCCTGGAGTACAGAAAACTATGGCTACACCTTC. Protein product: CAWSTENYGYTF.

The chain employs TRBV7-2 and TRBJ1-1; D call uncertain. The CDR3 length is 13 residues. Germline CDR1 and CDR2: SGHTA and FQGNSA. The V end was cut by 0 bases, the J end by 7 bases, with 9 bases between. In DNA, the CDR3 is TGTGCCAGCAGCTTAGCCGCCGGGATTGAAGCTTTCTTT. This gives the protein CASSLAAGIEAFF.

V usage is TRBV7-6 and J usage is TRBJ1-2; 7 nucleotides align to TRBD1. There are 13 residues in the CDR3. CDR1 is SGHVS, CDR2 FNYEAQ, per germline. J lost 7 bases, V lost 5 bases, and 7 bases had no gene match. The CDR3 spells CASSPTGVGGYTF. CDR3 coding DNA: TGTGCCAGCAGCCCTACAGGGGTTGGTGGCTACACCTTC.

This clone appeared a single time. The chain is built from TRBV27 and TRBJ2-5; TRBD1 might be the D (6 bases). Per the germline V gene, CDR1 is MNHEY and CDR2 is SMNVEV (reference sequence). The CDR3 has 17 amino acids. Between the trimmed V and J ends, which lost 0 bases and 0 bases, there was a span of 14 bases. The CDR3 sequence is CASSLSGQGPYQETQYF. CDR3 nucleotides: TGTGCCAGCAGTTTATCGGGGCAGGGGCCTTACCAAGAGACCCAGTACTTC.

The chain links TRBV27 to TRBJ2-3; D perhaps matches TRBD2 (7 bases). CDR3 length equals 16 residues. Germline assignment: CDR1 MNHEY and CDR2 SMNVEV (reference sequence). Trimming removed 4 bases at V and 0 bases at J, with 14 bases between. The CDR3 here is CASSSRGGPSTDTQYF. The CDR3 DNA reads TGTGCCAGCAGTTCCCGCGGGGGCCCAAGCACAGATACGCAGTATTTT.

The rearrangement uses TRBV7-9 and TRBJ1-5; 8 bases match TRBD1. J was trimmed by 2 bases and V by 5 bases; bases with no gene match: 8. The CDR3 runs to 16 residues. The germline V gene has CDR1 SEHNR and CDR2 FQNEAQ (reference sequence). The CDR3 DNA is TGTGCCAGCAGCCCGACAGGGGTCGGGGGCAATCAGCCCCAGCATTTT. Its translation: CASSPTGVGGNQPQHF.

This chain's CDR3 is CASSQDRTGAYYGYTF. The CDR3 DNA sequence: TGCGCCAGCAGCCAAGATAGGACAGGGGCGTACTATGGCTACACCTTC. The gene calls are TRBV4-3 and TRBJ1-2, with 9 bases identical to TRBD1. This CDR3 has 16 residues. The V gene's germline CDR1 is LGHNA and CDR2 YSLEER. J was trimmed by 3 bases and V by 0 bases; bases with no gene match: 5.

The genes are TRBV5-5 and TRBJ2-7, with 13 bases identical to TRBD2. J gave up 11 bases and V 3 bases, and 14 bases lay outside the gene matches. Per germline, CDR1 SGHKS and CDR2 YYEKEE (reference sequence). The CDR3 is 16 amino acids. This chain's CDR3 is CASSSHTLAGGPREYF. In nucleotides, the CDR3 is TGTGCCAGCAGCTCGCACACACTAGCGGGGGGGCCGAGGGAGTACTTC.